This T cell receptor beta chain was recorded in a study of blood T cells in healthy people across ages. Study observations and caveats: Naive CD4+ cells and diversity were both higher in long-lived donors than in aged donors.

A second PCR of 7 to 11 cycles used a sample-barcoded 5' primer and a J-beta primer mix. TCRdb re-called the 5' RACE reads with MiXCR, one entry per CDR3 protein. Among approximately 1,700,000 distinct CDR3 sequences listed, 39% were seen once. A note on this clonotype: Its antigen is unidentified. One end of the junction varies from germline; a read error may be responsible.

There are 12 residues in the CDR3. The origin of this receptor is a human donor in good health. V gene TRBV12-3 or TRBV12-4 combines with J gene TRBJ2-4, with a weak D call TRBD2 (5 bases). The sequencing input was blood. As DNA, the CDR3 is TGTACCAGCAGTCTATCCCAGCGGATTCAGTACTTC. This translates into CTSSLSQRIQYF.